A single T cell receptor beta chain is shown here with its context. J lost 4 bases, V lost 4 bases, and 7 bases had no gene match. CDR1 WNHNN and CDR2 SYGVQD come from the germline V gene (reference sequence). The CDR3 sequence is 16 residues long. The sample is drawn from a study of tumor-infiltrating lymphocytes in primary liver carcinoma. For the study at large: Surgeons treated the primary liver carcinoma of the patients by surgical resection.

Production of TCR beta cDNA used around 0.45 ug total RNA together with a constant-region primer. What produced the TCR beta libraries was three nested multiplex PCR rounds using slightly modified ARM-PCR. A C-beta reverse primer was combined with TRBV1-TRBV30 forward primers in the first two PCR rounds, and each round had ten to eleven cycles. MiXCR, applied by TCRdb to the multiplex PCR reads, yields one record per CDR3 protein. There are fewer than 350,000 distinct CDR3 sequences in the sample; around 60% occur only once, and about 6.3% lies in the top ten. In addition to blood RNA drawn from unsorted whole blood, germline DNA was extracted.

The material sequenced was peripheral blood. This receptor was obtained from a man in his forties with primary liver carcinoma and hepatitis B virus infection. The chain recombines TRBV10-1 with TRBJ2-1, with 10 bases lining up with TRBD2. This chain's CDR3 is CASSGRGAGGYNEQFF. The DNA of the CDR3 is TGCGCCAGCAGTGGACGTGGAGCGGGAGGGTACAATGAGCAGTTCTTC.